This is a list of T cell receptor beta chains from one sample in a study of T-cell memory formation after mild COVID-19. One entry per CDR3 protein, called by TCRdb with MiXCR from the 5' RACE reads. The data hold about 210,000 distinct CDR3 sequences, with over 9.5% observed a single time. The specimen sequenced was PBMCs or a T cell subset sorted from them (not recorded which). The receptors stem from a man between 18 and 29 years old who had mild COVID-19 (a few samples of this study predate the infection). Cell type and time point are not known. CDR3s include the opening cysteine and the closing phenylalanine or tryptophan. Each record gives: J gene, V gene, D gene, CDR3 length, clone size, CDR3 protein, CDR3 DNA. A D gene is named only where the DNA matches it firmly. Expanded clones get a size class; other rows say once, few or many, or leave the size out.

TRBJ2-7 TRBV20-1 - 13 - CSARGGPGYEQYF TGCAGTGCCAGAGGGGGGCCAGGCTACGAGCAGTACTTC
TRBJ1-2 TRBV7-3 - 14 - CASSLTPGAGGYTF TGTGCCAGCAGCTTAACTCCAGGGGCTGGAGGCTACACCTTC
TRBJ2-7 TRBV18 - 13 few CASSPIVADEQYF TGTGCCAGCTCACCGATCGTCGCCGACGAGCAGTACTTC
TRBJ2-7 TRBV6-6 - 17 - CASSYGRFGGRHYEQYF TGTGCCAGCAGTTACGGGCGGTTTGGGGGGCGACACTACGAGCAGTACTTC
TRBJ2-3 TRBV5-1 - 14 - CASKIPGSTDTQYF TGCGCCAGCAAAATCCCGGGGAGCACAGATACGCAGTATTTT
TRBJ1-1 TRBV27 - 13 few CASSHKPDAEAFF TGTGCCAGCAGTCACAAACCAGACGCTGAAGCTTTCTTT
TRBJ1-1 TRBV7-9 - 11 many CASSFKSEAFF TGTGCCAGCAGCTTCAAATCTGAAGCTTTCTTT
TRBJ2-5 TRBV10-3 - 14 - CAISGSGVEETQYF TGTGCCATCAGTGGCTCAGGGGTTGAAGAGACCCAGTACTTC
TRBJ1-2 TRBV18 - 13 few CASSPPSGAGYTF TGTGCCAGCTCACCACCCTCGGGGGCTGGCTACACCTTC
TRBJ1-5 TRBV18 - 13 many CASADTFQGPQHF TGTGCCAGCGCGGACACTTTCCAGGGGCCCCAGCATTTT
TRBJ2-3 TRBV6-5 - 15 many CASSYRTGSTDTQYF TGTGCCAGCAGTTACCGAACAGGTAGCACAGATACGCAGTATTTT
TRBJ2-5 TRBV18 TRBD2 14 few CASSEGLAGETQYF TGTGCCAGCTCAGAAGGACTAGCAGGGGAGACCCAGTACTTC
TRBJ2-7 TRBV20-1 - 14 - CSAGATGSSYEQYF TGCAGTGCTGGCGCGACAGGTAGCTCCTACGAGCAGTACTTC
TRBJ2-5 TRBV6-5 TRBD2 14 - CASSSGGPPETQYF TGTGCCAGCAGCAGCGGGGGCCCTCCAGAGACCCAGTACTTC
TRBJ1-5 TRBV3-1 TRBD1 15 - CASSQSTGGLGPQHF TGTGCCAGCAGCCAGTCGACAGGGGGGCTCGGGCCCCAGCATTTT
TRBJ1-1 TRBV19 - 14 many CASRDGGRNTEAFF TGTGCCAGTAGAGACGGCGGCCGGAACACTGAAGCTTTCTTT
TRBJ1-3 TRBV6-6 - 14 few CASSRHNSGNTIYF TGTGCCAGCAGTAGACACAACTCTGGAAACACCATATATTTT
TRBJ2-7 TRBV4-3 TRBD2 15 - CASSQDRGEGSVQYF TGCGCCAGCAGCCAAGATCGTGGGGAGGGATCGGTGCAGTACTTC
TRBJ1-2 TRBV5-4 TRBD1 13 many CASSSTGDYGYTF TGTGCCAGCAGCAGTACAGGGGACTATGGCTACACCTTC
TRBJ1-5 TRBV30 - 13 few CAWSGGRDQPQHF TGTGCCTGGTCCGGGGGTCGCGATCAGCCCCAGCATTTT
TRBJ2-2 TRBV4-1 TRBD1 16 many CASSPSGTGGPGELFF TGCGCCAGCAGCCCCTCCGGGACAGGGGGCCCCGGGGAGCTGTTTTTT
TRBJ2-7 TRBV7-2 - 14 - CASSFRQGSYEQYF TGTGCCAGCAGCTTTCGGCAGGGGTCCTACGAGCAGTACTTC
TRBJ1-1 TRBV19 TRBD1 13 few CASRRGQGSEAFF TGTGCCAGTAGGAGGGGACAGGGCTCTGAAGCTTTCTTT
TRBJ1-6 TRBV5-5 - 16 - CASSSGRGLIESPLHF TGTGCCAGCAGCTCCGGGAGGGGACTGATCGAGTCACCCCTCCACTTT
TRBJ1-5 TRBV12-3/TRBV12-4 TRBD1 17 few CASRIGTVPRRDQPQHF TGTGCCAGCAGAATCGGGACAGTTCCACGGAGGGATCAGCCCCAGCATTTT
TRBJ1-1 TRBV5-5 - 16 - CASRKKTGLPNTEAFF TGTGCCAGCAGAAAGAAGACAGGACTACCGAACACTGAAGCTTTCTTT
TRBJ2-7 TRBV12-3/TRBV12-4 TRBD1 15 few CASSLSGTGAYEQYF TGTGCCAGCAGCCTATCGGGGACAGGGGCCTACGAGCAGTACTTC
TRBJ2-1 TRBV6-2/TRBV6-3 - 13 few CASSYPGGGEQFF TGTGCCAGCAGTTACCCGGGGGGCGGTGAGCAGTTCTTC
TRBJ2-5 TRBV12-3/TRBV12-4 - 13 - CARILETEETQYF TGTGCCAGAATCCTAGAAACAGAAGAGACCCAGTACTTC
TRBJ1-5 TRBV12-3/TRBV12-4 TRBD1 15 few CASSLGGQGRQPQHF TGTGCCAGCAGCTTGGGGGGACAGGGACGGCAGCCCCAGCATTTT
TRBJ2-3 TRBV25-1 TRBD2 15 many CASSSLAGNTDTQYF TGTGCCAGCAGTTCACTAGCGGGGAACACAGATACGCAGTATTTT
TRBJ1-2 TRBV6-5 - 16 few CASSPTTGGGHYGYTF TGTGCCAGCAGCCCTACGACAGGCGGGGGGCACTATGGCTACACCTTC
TRBJ1-4 TRBV20-1 - 13 few CSAGGGSNEKLFF TGCAGTGCTGGCGGAGGGAGTAATGAAAAACTGTTTTTT
TRBJ2-2 TRBV7-6 TRBD2 16 - CASSLRGGTRTGELFF TGTGCCAGCAGCTTACGGGGAGGGACGCGCACCGGGGAGCTGTTTTTT
TRBJ1-2 TRBV7-9 - 13 - CASSLDVASLSSF TGTGCCAGCAGCTTAGACGTGGCATCCCTTTCTTCCTTC
TRBJ2-4 TRBV5-1 TRBD1 12 few CASSPDRHIQYF TGCGCCAGCAGCCCGGACAGGCACATTCAGTACTTC
TRBJ2-5 TRBV7-2 TRBD2 17 - CASSHWGLAGLQETQYF TGTGCCAGCTCCCATTGGGGGCTAGCGGGTTTACAAGAGACCCAGTACTTC
TRBJ2-5 TRBV19 - 14 - CASSRTVDKETQYF TGTGCCAGTAGTCGGACAGTAGACAAAGAGACCCAGTACTTC
TRBJ1-2 TRBV6-1 TRBD1 14 few CASGIRDRTYGYTF TGTGCCAGCGGCATCCGGGACAGGACTTATGGCTACACCTTC
TRBJ2-3 TRBV12-3/TRBV12-4 - 14 - CASSRAVRTDTQYF TGTGCCAGCAGCAGAGCGGTTCGCACAGATACGCAGTATTTT
TRBJ1-2 TRBV5-1 TRBD1 12 - CASGTGVGGYTF TGCGCCAGCGGGACAGGAGTGGGTGGCTACACCTTC
TRBJ2-4 TRBV28 TRBD2 14 few CASSPWTSSLDQYF TGTGCCAGCAGTCCCTGGACTAGCTCCCTCGATCAGTACTTC
TRBJ1-2 TRBV7-2 - 15 - CASSLQRGLPYGYTF TGTGCCAGCAGCTTACAGCGGGGGCTCCCCTATGGCTACACCTTC
TRBJ1-6 TRBV5-1 TRBD1 14 few CASSPGQNRSPLHF TGCGCCAGCAGCCCGGGACAGAATCGATCACCCCTCCACTTT
TRBJ1-2 TRBV5-1 TRBD1 18 - CASSRGTGAPLGTYGYTF TGCGCCAGCAGCCGCGGGACAGGGGCGCCCCTTGGTACATATGGCTACACCTTC
TRBJ1-5 TRBV20-1 - 15 few CSALSGANGNQPQHF TGCAGTGCTCTGTCCGGGGCGAACGGCAATCAGCCCCAGCATTTT
TRBJ2-1 TRBV5-1 - 16 few CASSLAARGPHNEQFF TGCGCCAGCAGCTTGGCCGCGCGGGGGCCTCACAATGAGCAGTTCTTC
TRBJ2-1 TRBV5-1 - 14 many CASSFTDSGDEQFF TGCGCCAGCAGCTTTACAGACTCGGGCGATGAGCAGTTCTTC
TRBJ1-6 TRBV7-2 TRBD1 16 few CASSLTQSGGASPLHF TGTGCCAGCAGCTTAACCCAGTCAGGGGGGGCTTCACCCCTCCACTTT
TRBJ2-5 TRBV7-2 - 12 few CASSPETETQYF TGTGCCAGCAGCCCAGAGACAGAGACCCAGTACTTC
TRBJ2-5 TRBV5-1 - 14 few CASSFWSTEETQYF TGCGCCAGCAGCTTTTGGTCAACCGAAGAGACCCAGTACTTC
TRBJ2-3 TRBV7-2 - 13 few CASTPGGGDTQYF TGTGCCAGCACCCCCGGCGGCGGAGATACGCAGTATTTT
TRBJ2-1 TRBV11-2 - 12 - CASRGTGDEQFF TGTGCCAGCAGGGGAACGGGGGATGAGCAGTTCTTC